What follows are 16 T cell receptor beta chains derived from one specimen sequenced in a study of long-term antiretroviral therapy in people with HIV. Survey-level resolution applied to immunoSEQ assay v3.0. TCRdb keeps only in-frame clones here, not all; method: immunoSEQ multiplex PCR. The sample records 20,000 to 25,000 clones, approximately 86% being singletons. Specimen: unsorted PBMCs, collected 1.9 years after starting antiretroviral therapy. These receptors were taken from a woman younger than 45 with HIV.

About this clone itself: The sample holds other DNA sequences that translate to the same CDR3. CDR3 coding DNA: TGTGCCATCAGTGAGTCTGGAACAGTCTATGGCTACACCTTC. The encoded protein is CAISESGTVYGYTF. This sequence joins TRBV10-3 and TRBJ1-2; D not resolved. Germline V CDR1 and CDR2: ENHRY, SYGVKD. The CDR3 has 14 amino acids. The V end lost 0 bases, the J end lost 4 bases, and 9 bases lay between the germline ends.

This chain links TRBV27 with TRBJ2-2; D not resolved. Trimming removed 7 bases at V and 4 bases at J, with 13 bases between. Germline V gene sequence: CDR1 MNHEY, CDR2 SMNVEV (reference sequence). The CDR3 has 14 residues. The CDR3 sequence is CASMLGFTTGELFF. The CDR3 DNA reads as TGTGCCAGCATGCTTGGGTTTACCACCGGGGAGCTGTTTTTT.

The V call is TRBV25-1, the J call TRBJ1-2; the D gene is possibly TRBD1 (5 bases). Looked up from germline, CDR1 is MGHDK and CDR2 is SYGVNS. CDR3 length equals 15 residues. Trimming pared 4 bases from V and 8 bases from J, leaving 20 bases between. The CDR3 nucleotides are TGTGCCAGCAGTGCCGCGGGGACTTCCCAGCGGGGCTACACCTTC. Its protein product is CASSAAGTSQRGYTF.

The chain employs TRBV5-6 and TRBJ1-1; 8 bases line up with TRBD1. Trimming took 4 bases from V and 1 from J; bases not matched to a gene: 3. Germline lookup yields CDR1 SGHDT and CDR2 YYEEEE. The CDR3 covers 14 residues. CDR3 sequence: CASSPDRANTEAFF. The CDR3 coding sequence is TGTGCCAGCAGCCCGGACAGGGCGAACACTGAAGCTTTCTTT.

The chain uses TRBV2 and TRBJ1-6; a weak D match, TRBD1 (6 bases). The germline V and J ends were trimmed by 5 bases and 3 bases, with 11 bases remaining between them. The V gene's germline CDR1 is SNHLY and CDR2 FYNNEI. The CDR3 has 15 amino acids. CDR3 sequence (DNA): TGTGCCAGCAGTTCCCGGGACAACTATAATTCACCCCTCCACTTT. Protein: CASSSRDNYNSPLHF.

The rearrangement uses TRBV4-1 and TRBJ1-6; a possible D gene is TRBD1 (6 bases). Looked up from germline, CDR1 is MGHRA and CDR2 is YSYEKL. V lost 4 bases and J lost 4, with 17 bases in between. The CDR3 is 17 amino acids. CDR3 in amino acids: CASSRDTTGPYNSPLHF. In DNA form, the CDR3 reads TGCGCCAGCAGCCGGGACACTACAGGGCCTTATAATTCACCCCTCCACTTT.

This clone was counted only a few times. The chain couples TRBV4-1 to TRBJ1-1; D might be TRBD1 (6 bases). The CDR3 is 13 amino acids. V gave up 2 bases and J gave up 4 bases, with 8 bases separating them. Germline CDR1 is MGHRA and CDR2 is YSYEKL. The CDR3 sequence is CASSQQGSTEAFF. In DNA form, the CDR3 reads TGCGCCAGCAGCCAACAGGGGTCCACTGAAGCTTTCTTT.

The count of this clone is one. The CDR3 sequence: CASSLGGPGDTQYF. In DNA, the CDR3 is TGTGCCAGCAGCCTGGGGGGGCCGGGAGATACGCAGTATTTT. This chain links TRBV6-1 with TRBJ2-3; D may be TRBD2 (7 bases). This CDR3 region has 14 residues. V lost 6 bases, J lost 5 bases, and 15 bases lay in between. From germline, CDR1 is MNHNS and CDR2 SASEGT.

Remarks on this clone: Other DNA sequences within the sample encode an identical CDR3. This rearrangement joins TRBV9 to TRBJ2-2, with D tentatively TRBD1 (6 bases). V was clipped by 3 bases and J by 2 bases, with 8 bases between them. CDR1 and CDR2 (germline): SGDLS, YYNGEE. CDR3 length: 14 amino acids. In DNA form, the CDR3 reads TGTGCCAGCAGCGCGGACAGAAACACCGGGGAGCTGTTTTTT. Translation: CASSADRNTGELFF.

The V and J genes are TRBV2 and TRBJ1-1; possibly TRBD1 for D (5 bases). The CDR3 is made up of 16 amino acids. The ends were cut back, 2 bases at V and 5 bases at J, with 18 bases in the middle. Germline lookup yields CDR1 SNHLY and CDR2 FYNNEI. The DNA for the CDR3 is TGTGCCAGCAGTGAAAGTGCGTCAGGGTTGAGGACTGAAGCTTTCTTT. Translating it yields CASSESASGLRTEAFF.

This sequence joins TRBV2 and TRBJ2-7; possible D gene TRBD1, 6 bases. The germline V gene encodes CDR1 SNHLY and CDR2 FYNNEI. The CDR3 consists of 15 residues. V lost 4 bases to trimming and J lost 7 bases, with 20 bases between them. The CDR3 protein is CASSVSDSRRGEQYF. The CDR3 DNA follows: TGTGCCAGCAGTGTATCGGACAGCCGACGGGGTGAGCAGTACTTC. Supplemented by reference TRBV2 and TRBJ2-7, the full variable domain reads EPEVTQTPSHQVTQMGQEVILRCVPISNHLYFYWYRQILGQKVEFLVSFYNNEISEKSEIFDDQFSVERPDGSNFTLKIRSTKLEDSAMYFCASSVSDSRRGEQYFGPGTRLTVT.

The V and J genes are TRBV18 and TRBJ2-1, with 8 bases that match TRBD2. The V gene's germline CDR1 is KGHSH and CDR2 LQKENI. Trimming at V came to 3 bases and at J to 7 bases, leaving 8 bases not matched to a gene. The CDR3 has 15 residues. The CDR3 DNA reads as TGTGCCAGCTCACCCGGGACTAGAAGTACTAATGAGCAGTTCTTC. This gives the protein CASSPGTRSTNEQFF.

The chain couples TRBV5-1 to TRBJ1-4; 8 bases match TRBD1. Losses at the gene ends were 4 bases for V and 5 bases for J; bases not matched to a gene: 4. CDR3 length: 14 amino acids. Germline-derived CDR1 and CDR2 are SGHRS and YFSETQ. CDR3 residues: CASSGTGENEKLFF. The CDR3 nucleotides read TGCGCCAGCAGCGGGACAGGTGAAAATGAAAAACTGTTTTTT.

V is TRBV11-2 and J is TRBJ1-2; 7 bases are a match to TRBD1. V lost 0 bases, J lost 6 bases, and 10 bases stayed unmatched. The CDR3 is made up of 16 amino acids. Germline V CDR1 and CDR2: SGHAT, FQNNGV. CDR3 coding DNA: TGTGCCAGCAGCTTAGATTGGAGGGGGCGCAGAGATGGCTACACCTTC. Translation gives CASSLDWRGRRDGYTF.

This chain joins TRBV2 and TRBJ1-3; D unclear. The V gene lost 3 bases and the J gene lost 0 bases, with 6 bases spanning the gap. CDR3 length: 14 residues. Germline lookup yields CDR1 SNHLY and CDR2 FYNNEI. The CDR3 bases are TGTGCCAGCAGTGATACGCGCTCTGGAAACACCATATATTTT. Its protein is CASSDTRSGNTIYF.

A note on this clone: The junction departs from the called germline gene at one end, perhaps through a read error. The gene calls are TRBV5-5 and TRBJ2-1; 7 nucleotides match TRBD1. This CDR3 has 11 residues. Germline assignment: CDR1 SGHKS and CDR2 YYEKEE (reference sequence). Here the CDR3 DNA reads TGTGCCAGCAGCTTGGCTGGACAGGCGCTCTTC. Translated, it gives CASSLAGQALF.